Each of the 32 T cell receptor beta chains below was sequenced from the same sample in a study of blood T cell repertoires in COVID-19. Data came from immunoSEQ multiplex PCR; TCRdb stores just in-frame clones and leaves some out. The data hold 150,000 to 200,000 clones, with about three quarters observed a single time. The sample taken for sequencing was peripheral blood. These receptors originate from a woman in her 70s with acute or convalescent COVID-19.

The chain couples TRBV6-4 to TRBJ2-2; D remains unclear. V was shortened by 6 bases and J by 0 bases, with 8 bases between the two germline ends. This CDR3 contains 14 residues. Germline V lookup: CDR1 MRHNA, CDR2 SNTAGT. CDR3 protein: CASSLIANTGELFF. The CDR3 bases are TGTGCCAGCAGCCTTATTGCGAACACCGGGGAGCTGTTTTTT.

V usage is TRBV2 and J usage is TRBJ2-4; D is perhaps TRBD1 (5 bases). The CDR3 loop spans 13 amino acids. The germline V gene has CDR1 SNHLY and CDR2 FYNNEI. V shed 7 bases and J shed 0 bases, with 7 bases lying between them. CDR3 amino acids: CASTGQAKNIQYF. The CDR3 nucleotides read TGTGCCAGCACCGGACAAGCCAAAAACATTCAGTACTTC.

This chain links TRBV7-9 with TRBJ2-7; 8 bases are a match to TRBD1. The J segment lost 3 bases and the V segment lost 2 bases, leaving 6 bases of the junction unmatched. The CDR3 covers 15 residues. Germline CDR1 SEHNR, CDR2 FQNEAQ (reference sequence). For the CDR3, the DNA is TGTGCCAGCAGCTTATTGGATACAGGGGGCTACGAGCAGTACTTC. Residues: CASSLLDTGGYEQYF.

The chain uses TRBV9 and TRBJ1-6; D might be TRBD1 (6 bases). Trimming shortened V by 4 bases and J by 7 bases, and 15 bases separated the two germline ends. CDR3 length: 15 amino acids. From germline, CDR1 is SGDLS and CDR2 YYNGEE. The CDR3 bases are TGTGCCAGCAGCAAACGGGACACCTCAAATTCACCCCTCCACTTT. Its translation is CASSKRDTSNSPLHF.

As to this clone: Other DNA sequences in the sample encode the same CDR3. The V and J genes are TRBV3-1 (or the pseudogene TRBV3-2) and TRBJ1-2; D might be TRBD1 (5 bases). This CDR3 comprises 13 residues. V gave up 3 bases and J gave up 4 bases, with 9 bases separating them. Germline V gives CDR1 LGHDT, CDR2 YNNKEL (reference sequence). CDR3 in DNA: TGTGCCAGCAGCCAGGCAGGGATCTATGGCTACACCTTC. It specifies CASSQAGIYGYTF.

This clone was detected a few times. CDR3 protein: CASSQDHTGDSPLHF. The CDR3 DNA sequence: TGTGCCAGCAGCCAAGATCACACAGGAGATTCACCCCTCCACTTT. The chain carries TRBV14 and TRBJ1-6, with a weak D call TRBD1 (5 bases). CDR1 and CDR2 (germline): SGHDN, FVKESK. There are 15 residues in the CDR3. Trimming cost V 0 bases and J 8 bases, with 11 bases left between them.

CDR3 DNA sequence: TGTGCCAGCAGCCCCCTTGCAGGGGGAACCTTGAACACTGAAGCTTTCTTT. It translates to CASSPLAGGTLNTEAFF. The chain is built from TRBV3-1 (or the pseudogene TRBV3-2) and TRBJ1-1, with 7 bases fitting TRBD1. This CDR3 is built from 17 residues. The V gene's germline CDR1 is LGHDT and CDR2 YNNKEL (reference sequence). V was clipped by 4 bases and J by 0 bases; unmatched bases: 11.

This clone was seen only once. The V and J genes are TRBV5-1 and TRBJ2-5, with a weak D call TRBD1 (6 bases). Germline CDR1 and CDR2: SGHRS and YFSETQ. V gave up 4 bases and J gave up 1 base, with 14 bases separating them. The length of the CDR3 is 15 residues. Here the CDR3 DNA reads TGCGCCAGCAGCCCCGAGACAGGCCCCCAAGAGACCCAGTACTTC. It translates to CASSPETGPQETQYF.

The chain combines TRBV10-2 with TRBJ1-2, with D possibly being TRBD1 (6 bases). Trimming took 2 bases from V and 4 from J, leaving 11 bases between them. Germline V lookup: CDR1 WSHSY, CDR2 SAAADI. The CDR3 sequence is 14 residues long. In nucleotides, the CDR3 is TGCGCCAGCAGTGAGATGGGGGCGGTCTATGGCTACACCTTC. It specifies CASSEMGAVYGYTF.

This chain connects TRBV19 to TRBJ1-3; TRBD1 might be the D (5 bases). Looked up from germline, CDR1 is LNHDA and CDR2 is SQIVND (reference sequence). The CDR3 has 15 amino acids. Trimming removed 8 bases at V and 0 bases at J, with 14 bases between. CDR3 coding DNA: TGTGCCAGTCGTTCGACAGACTTCTCTGGAAACACCATATATTTT. Translation gives CASRSTDFSGNTIYF.

The chain recombines TRBV6-5 with TRBJ1-1, with D perhaps TRBD1 (5 bases). V lost 8 bases and J lost 4, with 14 bases in between. The CDR3 spans 13 residues. CDR1 and CDR2 from the germline V gene are MNHEY and SVGAGI. CDR3 protein: CASRSRVPTEAFF. In nucleotides, the CDR3 is TGTGCCAGCCGCTCCAGGGTACCCACTGAAGCTTTCTTT.

The gene calls are TRBV27 and TRBJ1-1, with 7 bases that match TRBD1. There are 13 residues in the CDR3. Germline CDR1 is MNHEY and CDR2 is SMNVEV (reference sequence). Trimming removed 5 bases from V and 4 bases from J; junction bases left unmatched: 4. CDR3 sequence (DNA): TGTGCCAGCAGTCCCCGACAGGGCACTGAAGCTTTCTTT. Protein product: CASSPRQGTEAFF.

The chain uses TRBV24-1 and TRBJ1-1; no definite D call. Germline V gene sequence: CDR1 KGHDR, CDR2 SFDVKD. V lost 5 bases and J lost 4, with 16 bases in between. This CDR3 has 15 residues. CDR3 nucleotides: TGTGCCACCAGTGCTAATAGTGACGGGAGCACTGAAGCTTTCTTT. This codes for CATSANSDGSTEAFF.

This chain links TRBV6-5 with TRBJ1-1; 8 bases fit TRBD1. The germline V gene has CDR1 MNHEY and CDR2 SVGAGI. CDR3 length: 14 residues. Losses at the gene ends were 4 bases for V and 4 bases for J; bases not matched to a gene: 5. DNA for the CDR3: TGTGCCAGCAGTTTAGGACAGGGTCGCACTGAAGCTTTCTTT. Its translation: CASSLGQGRTEAFF.

The gene calls are TRBV6-5 and TRBJ1-5; 9 nucleotides line up with TRBD1. Germline CDR1 reads MNHEY; CDR2 reads SVGAGI. The CDR3 is 15 residues long. Trimming at V came to 2 bases and at J to 4 bases, leaving 3 bases not matched to a gene. CDR3 in DNA: TGTGCCAGCAGTTACGGAGGACAGGGGAATCAGCCCCAGCATTTT. This encodes CASSYGGQGNQPQHF.

This sequence joins TRBV6-5 and TRBJ1-1, with D perhaps TRBD1 (6 bases). The length of the CDR3 is 11 residues. CDR1 is MNHEY and CDR2 is SVGAGI in the germline V gene. Trimming pared 9 bases from V and 11 bases from J, leaving 16 bases between. The CDR3 sequence is CASPRGFNAFF. DNA for the CDR3: TGTGCCAGTCCCAGGGGTTTCAACGCTTTCTTT.

This chain joins TRBV19 and TRBJ1-2, with TRBD1 identical over 8 bases. With V trimmed by 3 bases and J by 2 bases, 11 bases remained unmatched. This CDR3 comprises 17 residues. The germline gives CDR1 LNHDA, CDR2 SQIVND (reference sequence). CDR3 region: CASSIGQGALRNYGYTF. The DNA for the CDR3 is TGTGCCAGTAGTATCGGGCAGGGGGCCTTAAGGAACTATGGCTACACCTTC.

This clone was counted between two and nine times. The chain uses TRBV24-1 and TRBJ2-3, with 10 nucleotides matching TRBD1. The V and J ends lost 5 bases and 6 bases, in that order; junction bases with no gene match: 13. The CDR3 runs to 17 residues. The germline V gene encodes CDR1 KGHDR and CDR2 SFDVKD. CDR3 nucleotides: TGTGCCACCAGTGGATTGACAGGGGGCATGGGGGCTGATACGCAGTATTTT. It yields the protein CATSGLTGGMGADTQYF.

This clone has just a few counts. V and J are TRBV9 and TRBJ1-1; TRBD1 might be the D (6 bases). V was trimmed by 0 bases and J by 0 bases, leaving 9 bases between them. Germline CDR1 reads SGDLS; CDR2 reads YYNGEE. This CDR3 has 15 amino acids. CDR3 protein: CASSVGPGVNTEAFF. CDR3 sequence (DNA): TGTGCCAGCAGCGTAGGCCCAGGGGTGAACACTGAAGCTTTCTTT.

The rearrangement links TRBV19 to TRBJ2-2; 8 bases are a match to TRBD1. The CDR3 is 15 residues long. The V segment lost 7 bases and the J segment 0 bases; nucleotides outside the gene matches: 4. CDR1 and CDR2 from the germline V gene are LNHDA and SQIVND (reference sequence). CDR3 in amino acids: CASNGQGSNTGELFF. The CDR3 DNA sequence: TGTGCCAGTAACGGACAGGGATCGAACACCGGGGAGCTGTTTTTT.

The chain joins TRBV6-6 to TRBJ1-2; D not certain. This CDR3 contains 12 residues. Germline CDR1 reads MNHNY; CDR2 reads SVGAGI (reference sequence). V lost 8 bases and J 3 bases, leaving 10 bases between the germline ends. The CDR3 is CASHKMDYGYTF. The CDR3 bases are TGTGCCAGCCACAAGATGGACTATGGCTACACCTTC.

The chain is built from TRBV5-5 and TRBJ2-2; TRBD1 aligns across 7 bases. Germline CDR1 and CDR2: SGHKS and YYEKEE (reference sequence). V lost 4 bases, J lost 5 bases, and 8 bases stayed unmatched. CDR3 length: 15 residues. The CDR3 region is CASSLGQIVTGELFF. The CDR3 bases are TGTGCCAGCAGCCTGGGACAGATAGTAACCGGGGAGCTGTTTTTT.

There are many counts of this clone. This chain uses TRBV2 with TRBJ2-7; possible D gene TRBD1, 5 bases. The ends were cut back, 6 bases at V and 1 base at J, with 13 bases in the middle. The CDR3 covers 14 residues. The germline V gene has CDR1 SNHLY and CDR2 FYNNEI. The DNA for the CDR3 is TGTGCCAGCAGCGCCGGACAAGGGTCCTACGAGCAGTACTTC. Its translation: CASSAGQGSYEQYF.

V gene TRBV24-1 combines with J gene TRBJ1-2, with a weak D call TRBD1 (5 bases). Trimming removed 7 bases at V and 0 bases at J, with 11 bases between. The CDR3 consists of 14 residues. Germline V lookup: CDR1 KGHDR, CDR2 SFDVKD. CDR3 residues: CATSEQGSNYGYTF. The DNA for the CDR3 is TGTGCCACCAGCGAGCAGGGATCTAACTATGGCTACACCTTC.

The V call is TRBV6-6, the J call TRBJ1-1; tentative D call: TRBD1 (6 bases). V shed 8 bases and J shed 5 bases, with 9 bases lying between them. Germline-derived CDR1 and CDR2 are MNHNY and SVGAGI (reference sequence). This CDR3 contains 11 residues. The CDR3 DNA is TGTGCCAGCGCGGGGGCGACTGAAGCTTTCTTT. This translates into CASAGATEAFF.

The rearrangement joins TRBV5-5 to TRBJ1-3; 9 nucleotides match TRBD1. Per the germline V gene, CDR1 is SGHKS and CDR2 is YYEKEE (reference sequence). The CDR3 covers 15 residues. The V and J ends lost 0 bases and 4 bases, in that order; junction bases with no gene match: 2. CDR3 DNA sequence: TGTGCCAGCAGCTTGGCCGGGACAGGGGGAAACACCATATATTTT. Residues: CASSLAGTGGNTIYF.

The J gene is TRBJ2-2, the V gene TRBV3-1 (or the pseudogene TRBV3-2); 15 bases are a match to TRBD2. CDR3 length equals 18 residues. CDR1 and CDR2 (germline): LGHDT, YNNKEL (reference sequence). Trimming at V came to 4 bases and at J to 6 bases, leaving 9 bases not matched to a gene. CDR3 DNA: TGTGCCAGCAGCCCCCACCGGACTAGCGGGAGGGCCCCCGGGGAGCTGTTTTTT. It is translated as CASSPHRTSGRAPGELFF.

CDR3: CASSLTGYSGRVNTQYF. CDR3 sequence (DNA): TGTGCCAGCAGCTTAACGGGGTATAGCGGGAGGGTAAATACGCAGTATTTT. The chain is built from TRBV7-9 and TRBJ2-3, with 11 positions matching TRBD2. This CDR3 is 17 amino acids long. V shed 2 bases, J shed 7 bases, and the junction held 11 bases outside the gene matches. Germline CDR1 SEHNR, CDR2 FQNEAQ (reference sequence).

The V and J genes are TRBV30 and TRBJ2-1; D is undetermined. V shed 2 bases and J shed 2 bases, with 7 bases lying between them. CDR3 length: 13 amino acids. The V gene's germline CDR1 is GTSNPN and CDR2 SVGIG (reference sequence). The CDR3 DNA follows: TGTGCCTGGAGTTTCAGTACCTACAATGAGCAGTTCTTC. It is translated as CAWSFSTYNEQFF.

This chain connects TRBV6-1 to TRBJ2-1; tentatively, D is TRBD2 (6 bases). CDR1 is MNHNS and CDR2 is SASEGT in the germline V gene. Trimming took 2 bases from V and 5 from J, leaving 10 bases between them. This CDR3 is built from 14 residues. The CDR3 DNA reads TGTGCCAGCAGTGAACCCGGGAGAAACAATGAGCAGTTCTTC. Translated: CASSEPGRNNEQFF.

The rearrangement links TRBV5-1 to TRBJ1-5; no clear D gene. The CDR3 contains 14 residues. Germline loops: CDR1 SGHRS, CDR2 YFSETQ. Trimming took 0 bases from V and 6 from J, leaving 10 bases between them. The CDR3 sequence: CASSLAGEGQPQHF. As DNA, the CDR3 is TGCGCCAGCAGCTTGGCCGGGGAGGGTCAGCCCCAGCATTTT.

The sample holds one count of this clone. The CDR3 sequence: CASSLDRYGDTQYF. DNA of the CDR3: TGCGCCAGCAGCCTAGACAGGTATGGAGATACGCAGTATTTT. The chain uses TRBV5-1 and TRBJ2-3; perhaps TRBD1 as D (6 bases). Trimming removed 4 bases at V and 5 bases at J, with 14 bases between. Germline loops: CDR1 SGHRS, CDR2 YFSETQ. There are 14 residues in the CDR3.